This T cell receptor (beta chain) derives from a study of T cell responses to AZD1222 COVID-19 vaccine. General study findings and limits: Spike-specific TCR depth and breadth grew after two AZD1222 doses. Nearly half of spike-specific TCRs reportedly target variant regions that are unmutated in the B.1.351 and B.1.1.7 variants.

Researchers grouped second doses given at about 4 or about 12 weeks into one pool. This clone was found once. What it recognizes is unknown. Sequencing was performed with immunoSEQ multiplex PCR; in TCRdb, only in-frame clones are kept and a portion is missing. The data show 110,000 or so clones, 88% seen once. V was pared by 4 bases and J by 2 bases, with 11 bases between. Germline CDR1 reads LNHDA; CDR2 reads SQIVND (reference sequence). CDR3 length: 15 amino acids. The gene calls are TRBV19 and TRBJ2-2, with D unresolved. This clonotype originated in an adult who received the AZD1222 COVID-19 vaccine. The sequencing used peripheral blood, collected 28 days after the second AZD1222 dose. CDR3 region: CASSTHRANTGELFF. CDR3 sequence (DNA): TGTGCCAGTAGTACCCACCGGGCTAACACCGGGGAGCTGTTTTTT.